The 32 T cell receptor beta chains listed next were all sequenced from one sample in a study of blood T cell repertoires in COVID-19. Assay used: immunoSEQ multiplex PCR; TCRdb lists only in-frame clones, some missing. The repertoire includes hundreds of thousands of clones, approximately 85% of them detected once, and over 3.5% sits in the top ten. Sequencing input: peripheral blood. The source of these receptors is an older woman with acute or convalescent COVID-19.

The gene calls are TRBV10-3 and TRBJ2-2; 7 bases are a match to TRBD1. CDR1 is ENHRY and CDR2 is SYGVKD in the germline V gene. The junction had 5 bases not matched to a gene; V was cut back by 6 bases and J by 4 bases. The length of the CDR3 is 14 residues. The CDR3 DNA reads as TGTGCCATCAGACGCAGGGGGAGCACCGGGGAGCTGTTTTTT. Translating it yields CAIRRRGSTGELFF.

This clone was seen only once. The chain combines TRBV19 with TRBJ1-5; 8 bases agree with TRBD1. The germline CDR1 and CDR2 sequences are LNHDA and SQIVND (reference sequence). J gave up 4 bases and V 1 base, and 3 bases lay outside the gene matches. The CDR3 spans 15 residues. CDR3 protein: CASSIGQGRNQPQHF. CDR3 nucleotides: TGTGCCAGTAGTATAGGACAGGGGCGAAATCAGCCCCAGCATTTT.

This clone was counted between two and nine times. This chain uses TRBV5-1 with TRBJ1-1, with 7 bases fitting TRBD1. This CDR3 has 18 residues. CDR1 and CDR2 from the germline V gene are SGHRS and YFSETQ. V was clipped by 0 bases and J by 0 bases; unmatched bases: 11. CDR3 nucleotide sequence: TGCGCCAGCAGCTTGGCCCGGGGGCGGACAGGCATGAACACTGAAGCTTTCTTT. Amino acids: CASSLARGRTGMNTEAFF.

This chain connects TRBV7-2 to TRBJ1-1; D unclear. Per germline, CDR1 SGHTA and CDR2 FQGNSA. This CDR3 region has 13 residues. V lost 5 bases, J lost 1 base, and 8 bases lay in between. CDR3 DNA sequence: TGTGCCAGCAGCGCCGGGAGGAACACTGAAGCTTTCTTT. As protein: CASSAGRNTEAFF.

V usage is TRBV3-1 (or the pseudogene TRBV3-2) and J usage is TRBJ1-1; D is uncertain. V was pared by 3 bases and J by 7 bases, with 6 bases between. The CDR3 contains 11 residues. The germline gives CDR1 LGHDT, CDR2 YNNKEL (reference sequence). Here the CDR3 reads CASSQSYEAFF. In nucleotides, the CDR3 is TGTGCCAGCAGCCAGAGCTATGAAGCTTTCTTT.

Details on this clone: This CDR3 is also generated by other DNA sequences in the sample. The chain is built from TRBV12-3 or TRBV12-4 and TRBJ1-1; maybe TRBD1 (6 bases). This CDR3 comprises 12 residues. V lost 3 bases and J 8 bases, leaving 10 bases between the germline ends. The CDR3 sequence: CASSFSGTEAFF. The DNA for the CDR3 is TGTGCCAGCAGTTTTTCGGGGACAGAAGCTTTCTTT.

The rearrangement uses TRBV28 and TRBJ1-4, with TRBD1 as a possible D gene (6 bases). From germline, CDR1 is MDHEN and CDR2 SYDVKM. V was shortened by 4 bases and J by 11 bases, with 8 bases between the two germline ends. The CDR3 consists of 11 residues. CDR3 residues: CASSSQGKLFF. Here the CDR3 DNA reads TGTGCCAGCAGTTCCCAGGGGAAACTGTTTTTT.

The chain links TRBV27 to TRBJ1-1; D not resolved. The CDR3 is made up of 15 amino acids. Per germline, CDR1 MNHEY and CDR2 SMNVEV (reference sequence). Trimming removed 1 base at V and 2 bases at J, with 11 bases between. In nucleotides, the CDR3 is TGTGCCAGCAGTTTATACGAGGCAGCAAACACTGAAGCTTTCTTT. This translates into CASSLYEAANTEAFF.

DNA for the CDR3: TGTGCCAGCAACTTCTACCGACAGGGTGGAAACACTGAAGCTTTCTTT. Amino acids: CASNFYRQGGNTEAFF. V usage is TRBV5-4 and J usage is TRBJ1-1; 7 nucleotides line up with TRBD1. Germline V gene sequence: CDR1 SGHNT, CDR2 YYREEE (reference sequence). This CDR3 is built from 16 residues. With V trimmed by 6 bases and J by 2 bases, 13 bases remained unmatched.

The chain carries TRBV24-1 and TRBJ1-2; D is unresolved. Between the trimmed V and J ends, which lost 8 bases and 8 bases, there was a span of 11 bases. Germline V gene lookup returns CDR1 KGHDR and CDR2 SFDVKD. The CDR3 loop spans 11 amino acids. The CDR3 protein is CATNAIRGYTF. The DNA of the CDR3 is TGTGCCACCAACGCGATACGGGGCTACACCTTC.

The chain has TRBV6-2 or TRBV6-3 and TRBJ1-5, with TRBD1 matching over 7 bases. The CDR3 has 18 residues. Germline trimming cut 4 bases from V and 0 bases from J; bases unmatched to any gene: 12. Germline V gene data show CDR1 as MNHEY and CDR2 as SVGEGT. The CDR3 spells CASSLGQSAFFSNQPQHF. Written as DNA, the CDR3 is TGTGCCAGCAGTTTGGGACAGTCTGCATTTTTTAGCAATCAGCCCCAGCATTTT.

The chain couples TRBV5-1 to TRBJ2-1; a weak D match, TRBD1 (5 bases). CDR1 and CDR2 (germline): SGHRS, YFSETQ. Deletions cut 4 bases from V and 10 bases from J, with 15 bases between. This CDR3 spans 13 amino acids. The DNA of the CDR3 is TGCGCCAGCAGCCCCCAACAGGTTATAGAGCAGTTCTTC. It is translated as CASSPQQVIEQFF.

The gene calls are TRBV28 and TRBJ1-1; no reliable D call. Germline CDR1 reads MDHEN; CDR2 reads SYDVKM. V dropped 5 bases and J dropped 5 bases, with 15 bases sitting between them. The CDR3 spans 14 residues. The CDR3 is CASSVPGRPTEAFF. As DNA, the CDR3 is TGTGCCAGCAGTGTCCCGGGGAGGCCGACTGAAGCTTTCTTT.

The chain combines TRBV28 with TRBJ1-2; 9 bases match TRBD1. Trimming at V came to 6 bases and at J to 4 bases, leaving 18 bases not matched to a gene. The CDR3 consists of 18 residues. Germline V gene data show CDR1 as MDHEN and CDR2 as SYDVKM. The CDR3 region has the DNA TGTGCCAGCAGCCCAGGGGGCGGACAGGGGACTCTAGGCTATGGCTACACCTTC. Translated, it gives CASSPGGGQGTLGYGYTF.

The chain combines TRBV6-5 with TRBJ2-5; 10 nucleotides agree with TRBD2. Germline V gene sequence: CDR1 MNHEY, CDR2 SVGAGI. The length of the CDR3 is 16 residues. Trimming removed 2 bases from V and 5 bases from J; junction bases left unmatched: 8. The CDR3 loop is CASSYRSGGARETQYF. As DNA, the CDR3 is TGTGCCAGCAGTTACCGCAGCGGGGGGGCCCGGGAGACCCAGTACTTC.

This clone was seen a few times. Additional DNA sequences in this sample encode the identical CDR3. V usage is TRBV28 and J usage is TRBJ1-5, with 7 bases aligning to TRBD1. Germline V lookup: CDR1 MDHEN, CDR2 SYDVKM. With V trimmed by 3 bases and J by 7 bases, 12 bases remained unmatched. The length of the CDR3 is 16 residues. The CDR3 region is CASSLVDRAPEQPQHF. Written as DNA, the CDR3 is TGTGCCAGCAGTTTGGTCGACAGGGCCCCGGAACAGCCCCAGCATTTT.

V gene TRBV11-2 combines with J gene TRBJ1-5; D not certain. In germline, CDR1 is SGHAT, CDR2 FQNNGV. V lost 0 bases and J lost 0, with 9 bases in between. This CDR3 contains 16 residues. The CDR3 nucleotides are TGTGCCAGCAGCTTAGACTCCGTTTATAGCAATCAGCCCCAGCATTTT. It yields the protein CASSLDSVYSNQPQHF.

The chain employs TRBV5-1 and TRBJ2-3; no definite D call. CDR1 and CDR2 from the germline V gene are SGHRS and YFSETQ. The CDR3 runs to 12 residues. Trimming took 0 bases from V and 8 from J, leaving 7 bases between them. CDR3 protein: CASSLASSTQYF. CDR3 coding DNA: TGCGCCAGCAGCTTGGCAAGCTCTACGCAGTATTTT.

V gene TRBV4-3 combines with J gene TRBJ2-5, with TRBD2 identical over 11 bases. The V gene's germline CDR1 is LGHNA and CDR2 YSLEER. The J segment lost 2 bases and the V segment lost 0 bases, leaving 8 bases of the junction unmatched. The CDR3 has 18 amino acids. Written as DNA, the CDR3 is TGCGCCAGCAGCCAAGAAAGGGCTAGCGGGGGGTTTCAAGAGACCCAGTACTTC. Protein product: CASSQERASGGFQETQYF.

The chain links TRBV3-1 (or the pseudogene TRBV3-2) to TRBJ1-6, with 9 bases fitting TRBD1. The J segment lost 8 bases and the V segment lost 2 bases, leaving 4 bases of the junction unmatched. Germline loops: CDR1 LGHDT, CDR2 YNNKEL (reference sequence). The CDR3 has 15 residues. The CDR3 DNA reads TGTGCCAGCAGCCAAAGACAGGGGGTTTATTCACCCCTCCACTTT. Encoded protein: CASSQRQGVYSPLHF.

This rearrangement joins TRBV4-3 to TRBJ1-2; perhaps TRBD1 as D (6 bases). Germline lookup yields CDR1 LGHNA and CDR2 YSLEER. The V end was cut by 1 base, the J end by 3 bases, with 21 bases between. This CDR3 has 18 residues. The CDR3 nucleotides are TGCGCCAGCAGCCAAGCATTGGGGGCGGCCAGGGCGGACTATGGCTACACCTTC. Its protein product is CASSQALGAARADYGYTF.

This rearrangement joins TRBV5-1 to TRBJ1-2, with D possibly being TRBD1 (5 bases). V was shortened by 4 bases and J by 8 bases, with 15 bases between the two germline ends. The length of the CDR3 is 13 residues. Germline values: CDR1 SGHRS, CDR2 YFSETQ. The CDR3 is CASSPTGGWGYTF. The CDR3 DNA is TGCGCCAGCAGCCCGACGGGGGGATGGGGCTACACCTTC. The full variable domain, its missing parts supplied by reference TRBV5-1 and TRBJ1-2, is KAGVTQTPRYLIKTRGQQVTLSCSPISGHRSVSWYQQTPGQGLQFLFEYFSETQRNKGNFPGRFSGRQFSNSRSEMNVSTLELGDSALYLCASSPTGGWGYTFGSGTRLTVV.

The chain has TRBV18 and TRBJ1-5; 7 nucleotides match TRBD1. The CDR3 is made up of 14 amino acids. Germline CDR1 is KGHSH and CDR2 is LQKENI. The trim removed 8 bases at V and 5 bases at J, leaving 9 bases unmatched. The CDR3 spells CASAETGLDQPQHF. Written as DNA, the CDR3 is TGTGCCAGCGCAGAGACAGGGCTCGATCAGCCCCAGCATTTT.

V usage is TRBV30 and J usage is TRBJ1-4; 7 bases map to TRBD1. The CDR3 is made up of 22 amino acids. Looked up from germline, CDR1 is GTSNPN and CDR2 is SVGIG (reference sequence). The J segment lost 9 bases and the V segment lost 0 bases, leaving 31 bases of the junction unmatched. The CDR3 DNA reads TGTGCCTGGAGTGTACAGTCAGGGGACAGAAACCCTTCAACCCTTATTTTGAAAAAACTGTTTTTT. It yields the protein CAWSVQSGDRNPSTLILKKLFF.

The chain employs TRBV19 and TRBJ1-6; 7 nucleotides match TRBD1. Per the germline V gene, CDR1 is LNHDA and CDR2 is SQIVND (reference sequence). This CDR3 spans 12 amino acids. The trim removed 10 bases at V and 14 bases at J, leaving 11 bases unmatched. The DNA of the CDR3 is TGTGCCACTGAGGGACAGACGAGATCCCTCCACTTT. As protein: CATEGQTRSLHF.

The gene calls are TRBV19 and TRBJ1-5, with a possible D match to TRBD1 (5 bases). The CDR3 consists of 15 residues. Trimming removed 10 bases from V and 0 bases from J, with 16 bases in between. Germline CDR1 and CDR2: LNHDA and SQIVND (reference sequence). CDR3 in amino acids: CATSYGAYSNQPQHF. The CDR3 nucleotides are TGTGCCACCAGCTATGGGGCCTATAGCAATCAGCCCCAGCATTTT.

This chain connects TRBV27 to TRBJ1-6; no reliable D call. The germline V gene encodes CDR1 MNHEY and CDR2 SMNVEV (reference sequence). CDR3 length equals 15 residues. Trimming shortened V by 3 bases and J by 8 bases, and 14 bases separated the two germline ends. This chain's CDR3 is CASSLKPTGYSPLHF. The CDR3 region has the DNA TGTGCCAGCAGTTTGAAGCCGACGGGATATTCACCCCTCCACTTT.

This chain connects TRBV2 to TRBJ1-1; D is ambiguous. The length of the CDR3 is 13 residues. The germline CDR1 and CDR2 sequences are SNHLY and FYNNEI. V was clipped by 7 bases and J by 0 bases, with 9 bases between them. The CDR3 DNA reads as TGTGCCAGCAATAGACAAATGAACACTGAAGCTTTCTTT. Translated: CASNRQMNTEAFF.

This clone has just a few counts. V and J are TRBV9 and TRBJ2-3; TRBD1 matches at 7 bases. This CDR3 is 15 amino acids long. The trim removed 4 bases at V and 4 bases at J, leaving 9 bases unmatched. Germline CDR1 SGDLS, CDR2 YYNGEE. The CDR3 coding sequence is TGTGCCAGCAGCCCCGGGACAGTCTTCGCAGATACGCAGTATTTT. Translated: CASSPGTVFADTQYF.

The chain carries TRBV3-1 (or the pseudogene TRBV3-2) and TRBJ1-1; 11 bases map to TRBD1. The CDR3 covers 14 residues. The germline V gene has CDR1 LGHDT and CDR2 YNNKEL (reference sequence). J was trimmed by 6 bases and V by 5 bases; bases with no gene match: 5. CDR3 bases: TGTGCCAGCAGCTTCGGACAGGGGGCCTCTGAAGCTTTCTTT. It codes for CASSFGQGASEAFF.

V and J are TRBV2 and TRBJ2-1; weak D call: TRBD1 (5 bases). The germline V gene has CDR1 SNHLY and CDR2 FYNNEI. V was shortened by 6 bases and J by 0 bases, with 12 bases between the two germline ends. The CDR3 is made up of 15 amino acids. CDR3 bases: TGTGCCAGCAGGGCCACAGGAAGCTCCTACAATGAGCAGTTCTTC. Amino acid sequence: CASRATGSSYNEQFF. Full variable domain (rest looked up from reference TRBV2 and TRBJ2-1): EPEVTQTPSHQVTQMGQEVILRCVPISNHLYFYWYRQILGQKVEFLVSFYNNEISEKSEIFDDQFSVERPDGSNFTLKIRSTKLEDSAMYFCASRATGSSYNEQFFGPGTRLTVL.

In regard to this clone: An end of the junction does not agree with germline; a read error may underlie this. J is TRBJ2-2 and V is TRBV7-7; tentatively, D is TRBD1 (8 bases). CDR1 SSHAT and CDR2 FNYEAQ come from the germline V gene (reference sequence). The CDR3 totals 15 residues. The DNA of the CDR3 is TGTGCTAGCAGCCCCGGACAGGGAGGGACCGGGGAGCTGTTTTTT. Protein: CASSPGQGGTGELFF.